A selection of T cell receptor beta chains follows, all from one sample in a study of cytomegalovirus exposure and HLA in healthy donors. Profiling relied on immunoSEQ multiplex PCR, and the TCRdb table lists in-frame clones only, not all of them. This table has some 110,000 clones, over 70% appearing once. The sample comprised PBMCs. Receptors were obtained from a man in his forties in good health and CMV-seronegative. Each CDR3 is given without its conserved first and last residue. Fields, in order: CDR3 length, J gene, V gene, CDR3 protein.

length: 9
J: TRBJ2-1
V: TRBV6-5
CDR3: ASSSGSWQF

length: 13
J: TRBJ2-7
V: TRBV7-9
CDR3: ASSRSGQGSYEQY

length: 9
J: TRBJ2-1
V: TRBV7-2
CDR3: ASSRGREEF

length: 10
J: TRBJ1-2
V: TRBV21-1
CDR3: ASSHQVPSYT

length: 17
J: TRBJ1-5
V: TRBV5-1
CDR3: ASSWPSPGGVILNQPQH

length: 11
J: TRBJ2-7
V: TRBV10-3
CDR3: AIGNGSAYEQY

length: 11
J: NA
V: TRBV5-8
CDR3: ASSQDSTYEQY

length: 12
J: TRBJ1-5
V: TRBV6-6
CDR3: AIHRGDGNQPQH

length: 13
J: TRBJ2-5
V: TRBV5-1
CDR3: ASSLVQGRGETQY

length: 11
J: TRBJ2-1
V: TRBV7-3
CDR3: ASSLTGVDEQF

length: 13
J: TRBJ2-5
V: TRBV4-2
CDR3: ASSQDPGGRETQY

length: 14
J: TRBJ2-4
V: TRBV7-2
CDR3: ASSPDRGLAKNIQY

length: 13
J: TRBJ2-7
V: TRBV7-9
CDR3: SSSLVTSGVDEQY